This TCR beta chain is drawn from a study of cytomegalovirus exposure and HLA in healthy donors. CDR1 and CDR2 (germline): SGDLS, YYNGEE. This CDR3 spans 14 amino acids. The V gene end was trimmed by 4 bases and the J gene end by 5 bases; junction bases not matched to a gene: 8. Vbeta (60) and Jbeta (13) primers were used in the PCR. Only in-frame clones appear in the TCRdb table, and some are missing; sequencing was by immunoSEQ multiplex PCR. The repertoire holds some 150,000 clones, with around 76% as singletons. The gene calls are TRBV9 and TRBJ2-5; 7 bases fit TRBD1. Source material: PBMCs. This sequence was found in a man aged 55 to 69 in good health and CMV-seronegative. The CDR3: CASSMISGGETQYF. The CDR3 region has the DNA TGTGCCAGCAGCATGATTTCAGGGGGTGAGACCCAGTACTTC.